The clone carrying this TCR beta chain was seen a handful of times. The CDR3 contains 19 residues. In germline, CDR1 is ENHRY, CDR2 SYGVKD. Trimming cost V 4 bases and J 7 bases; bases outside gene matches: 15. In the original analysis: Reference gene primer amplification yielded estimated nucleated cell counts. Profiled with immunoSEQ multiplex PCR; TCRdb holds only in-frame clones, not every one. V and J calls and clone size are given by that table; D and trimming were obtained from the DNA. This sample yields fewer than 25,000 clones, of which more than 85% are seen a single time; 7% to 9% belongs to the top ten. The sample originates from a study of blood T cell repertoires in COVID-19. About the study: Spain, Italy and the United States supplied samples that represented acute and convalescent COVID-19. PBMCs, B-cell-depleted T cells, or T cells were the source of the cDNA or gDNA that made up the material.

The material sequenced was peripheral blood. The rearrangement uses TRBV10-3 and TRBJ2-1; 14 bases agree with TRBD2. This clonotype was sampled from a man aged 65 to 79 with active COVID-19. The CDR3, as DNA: TGTGCCATCAGTGTTGGACTAGCGGGGGGCCAACATCCGAGGAATGAGCAGTTCTTC. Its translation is CAISVGLAGGQHPRNEQFF.